This TCR beta chain was observed in a study of human T cells and chemical hapten exposure. Individual cDNA molecules received unique molecular identifiers in the library. MiXCR, applied by TCRdb to the RACE reads, yields one record per CDR3 protein. Found here are 95,000 to 150,000 distinct CDR3 sequences, about 10% of them singletons; the top ten hold around 2.4%. The time point here: patch test 3, about 24 weeks after DPC sensitization. Treatment meaning: therapeutic diphenylcyclopropenone sensitization with weekly scalp DPC. Blood collection took place prior to placing each patch test. Study observations and caveats: While controls formed fewer of them, expanded TCRs formed significantly more large CDR3 similarity clusters. No shift was seen in TCRs above 1 in 1000 frequency with DPC sensitization.

Comments on this clonotype: The antigen remains unidentified.

The sequence was collected from a woman aged 50 to 60 with alopecia areata. Some clones in this sample may be carry-over from other donors' samples. This specimen consisted of whole blood, obtained in connection with sensitization to the hapten diphenylcyclopropenone (DPC).

This CDR3 is CASSVVGMNTEAFF. The DNA for the CDR3 is TGCGCCAGCAGTGTTGTGGGTATGAACACTGAAGCTTTCTTT. This chain joins TRBV5-1 and TRBJ1-1; D unclear. The CDR3 contains 14 residues. Looked up from germline, CDR1 is SGHRS and CDR2 is YFSETQ. V gave up 5 bases and J gave up 0 bases, with 11 bases separating them.